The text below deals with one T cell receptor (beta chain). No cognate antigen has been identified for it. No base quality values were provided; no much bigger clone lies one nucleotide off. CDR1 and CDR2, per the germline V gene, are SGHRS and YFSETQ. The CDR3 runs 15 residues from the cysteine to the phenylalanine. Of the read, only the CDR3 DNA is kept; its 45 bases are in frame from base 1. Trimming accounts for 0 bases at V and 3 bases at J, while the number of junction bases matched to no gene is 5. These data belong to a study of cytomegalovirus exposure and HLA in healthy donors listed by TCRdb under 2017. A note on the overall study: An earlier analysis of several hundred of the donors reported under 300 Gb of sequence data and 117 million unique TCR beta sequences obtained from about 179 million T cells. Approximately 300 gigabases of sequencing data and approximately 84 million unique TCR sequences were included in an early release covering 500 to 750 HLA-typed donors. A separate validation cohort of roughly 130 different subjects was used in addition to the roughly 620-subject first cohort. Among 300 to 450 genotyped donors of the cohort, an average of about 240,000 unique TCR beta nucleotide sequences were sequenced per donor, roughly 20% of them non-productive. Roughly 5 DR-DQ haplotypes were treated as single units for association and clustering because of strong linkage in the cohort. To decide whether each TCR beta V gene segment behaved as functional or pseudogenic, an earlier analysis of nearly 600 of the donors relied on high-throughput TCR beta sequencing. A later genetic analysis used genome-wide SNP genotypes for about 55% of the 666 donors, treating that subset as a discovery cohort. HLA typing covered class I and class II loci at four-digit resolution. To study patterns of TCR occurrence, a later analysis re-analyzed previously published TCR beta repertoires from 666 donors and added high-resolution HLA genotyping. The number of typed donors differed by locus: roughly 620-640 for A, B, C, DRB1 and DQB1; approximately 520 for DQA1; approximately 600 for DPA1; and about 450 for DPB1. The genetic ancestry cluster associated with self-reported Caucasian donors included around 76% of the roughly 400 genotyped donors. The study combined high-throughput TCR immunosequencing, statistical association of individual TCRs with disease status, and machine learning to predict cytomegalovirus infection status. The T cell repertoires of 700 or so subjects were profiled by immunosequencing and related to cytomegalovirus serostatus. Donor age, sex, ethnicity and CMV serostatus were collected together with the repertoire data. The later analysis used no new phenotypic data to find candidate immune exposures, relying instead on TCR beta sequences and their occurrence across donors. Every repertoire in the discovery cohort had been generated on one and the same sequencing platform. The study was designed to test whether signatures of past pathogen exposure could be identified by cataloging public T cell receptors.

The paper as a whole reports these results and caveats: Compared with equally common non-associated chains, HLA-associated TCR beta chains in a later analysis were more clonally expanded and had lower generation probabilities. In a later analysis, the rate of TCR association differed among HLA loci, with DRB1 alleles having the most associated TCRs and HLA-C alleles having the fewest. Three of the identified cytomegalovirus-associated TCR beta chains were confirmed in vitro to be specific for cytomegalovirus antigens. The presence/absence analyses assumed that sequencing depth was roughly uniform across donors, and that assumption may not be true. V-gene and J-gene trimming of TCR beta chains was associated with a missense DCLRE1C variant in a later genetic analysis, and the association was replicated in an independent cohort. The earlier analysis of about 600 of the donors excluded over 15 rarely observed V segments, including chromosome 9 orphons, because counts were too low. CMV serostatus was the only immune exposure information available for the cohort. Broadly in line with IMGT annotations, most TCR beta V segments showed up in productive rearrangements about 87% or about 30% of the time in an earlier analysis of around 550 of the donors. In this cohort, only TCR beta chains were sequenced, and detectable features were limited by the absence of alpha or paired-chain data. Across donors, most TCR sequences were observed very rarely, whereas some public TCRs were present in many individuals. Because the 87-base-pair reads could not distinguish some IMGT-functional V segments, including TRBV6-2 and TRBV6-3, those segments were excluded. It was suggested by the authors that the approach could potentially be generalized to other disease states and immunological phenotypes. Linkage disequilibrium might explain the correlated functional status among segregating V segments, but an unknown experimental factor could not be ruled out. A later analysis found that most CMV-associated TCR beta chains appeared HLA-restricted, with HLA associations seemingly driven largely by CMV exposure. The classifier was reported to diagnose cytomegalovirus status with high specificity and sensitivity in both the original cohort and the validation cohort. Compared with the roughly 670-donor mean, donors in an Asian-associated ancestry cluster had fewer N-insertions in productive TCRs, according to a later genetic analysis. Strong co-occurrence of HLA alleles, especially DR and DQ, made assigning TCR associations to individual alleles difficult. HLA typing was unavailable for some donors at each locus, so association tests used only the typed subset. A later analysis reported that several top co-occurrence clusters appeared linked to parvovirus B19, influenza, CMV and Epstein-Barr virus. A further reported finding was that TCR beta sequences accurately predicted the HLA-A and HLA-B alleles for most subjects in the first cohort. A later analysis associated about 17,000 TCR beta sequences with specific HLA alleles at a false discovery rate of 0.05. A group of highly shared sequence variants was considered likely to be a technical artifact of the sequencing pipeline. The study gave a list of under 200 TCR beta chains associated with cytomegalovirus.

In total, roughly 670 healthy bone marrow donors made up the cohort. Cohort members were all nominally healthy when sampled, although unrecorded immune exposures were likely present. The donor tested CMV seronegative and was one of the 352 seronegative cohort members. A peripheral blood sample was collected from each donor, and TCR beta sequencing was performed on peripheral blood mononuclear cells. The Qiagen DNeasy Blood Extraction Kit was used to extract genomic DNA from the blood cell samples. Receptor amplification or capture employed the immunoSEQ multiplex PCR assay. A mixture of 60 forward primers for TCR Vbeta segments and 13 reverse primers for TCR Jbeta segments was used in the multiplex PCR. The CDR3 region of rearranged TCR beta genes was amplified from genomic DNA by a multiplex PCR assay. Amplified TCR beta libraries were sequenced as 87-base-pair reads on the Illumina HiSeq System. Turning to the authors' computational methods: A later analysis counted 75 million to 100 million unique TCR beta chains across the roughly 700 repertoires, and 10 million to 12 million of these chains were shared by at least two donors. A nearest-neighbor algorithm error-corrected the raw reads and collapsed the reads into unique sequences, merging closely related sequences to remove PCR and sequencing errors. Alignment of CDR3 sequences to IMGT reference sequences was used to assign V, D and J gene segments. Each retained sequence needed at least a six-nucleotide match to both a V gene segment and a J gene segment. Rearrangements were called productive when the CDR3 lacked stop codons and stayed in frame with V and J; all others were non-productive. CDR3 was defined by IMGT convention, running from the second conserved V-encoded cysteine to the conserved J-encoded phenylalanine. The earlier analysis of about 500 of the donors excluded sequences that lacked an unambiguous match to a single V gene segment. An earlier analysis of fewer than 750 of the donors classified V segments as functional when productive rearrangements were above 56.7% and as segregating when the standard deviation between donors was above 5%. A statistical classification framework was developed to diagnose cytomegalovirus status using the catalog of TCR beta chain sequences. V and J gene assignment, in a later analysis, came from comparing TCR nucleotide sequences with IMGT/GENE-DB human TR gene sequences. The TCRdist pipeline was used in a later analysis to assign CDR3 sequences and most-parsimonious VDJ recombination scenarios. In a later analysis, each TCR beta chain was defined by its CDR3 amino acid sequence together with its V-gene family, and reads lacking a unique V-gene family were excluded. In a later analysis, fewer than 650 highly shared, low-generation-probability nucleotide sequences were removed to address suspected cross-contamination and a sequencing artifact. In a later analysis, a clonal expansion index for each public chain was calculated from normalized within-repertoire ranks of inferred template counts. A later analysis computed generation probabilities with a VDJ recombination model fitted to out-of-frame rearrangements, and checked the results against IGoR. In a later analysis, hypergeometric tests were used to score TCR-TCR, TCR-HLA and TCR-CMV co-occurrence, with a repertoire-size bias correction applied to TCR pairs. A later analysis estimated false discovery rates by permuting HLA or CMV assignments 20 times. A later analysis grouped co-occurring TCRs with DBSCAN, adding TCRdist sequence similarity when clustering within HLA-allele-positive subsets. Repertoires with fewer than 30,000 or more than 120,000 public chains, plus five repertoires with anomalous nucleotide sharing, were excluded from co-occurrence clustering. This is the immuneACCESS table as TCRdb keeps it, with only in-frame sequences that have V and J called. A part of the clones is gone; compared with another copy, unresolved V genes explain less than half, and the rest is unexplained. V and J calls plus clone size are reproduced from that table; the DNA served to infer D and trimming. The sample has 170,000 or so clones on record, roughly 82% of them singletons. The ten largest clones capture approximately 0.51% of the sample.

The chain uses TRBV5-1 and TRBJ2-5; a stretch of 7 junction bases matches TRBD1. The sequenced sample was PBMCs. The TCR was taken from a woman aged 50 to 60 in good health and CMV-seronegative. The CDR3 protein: CASSLAGTVEETQYF. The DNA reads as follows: TGCGCCAGCAGCTTGGCCGGGACAGTCGAAGAGACCCAGTACTTC.